This paragraph covers one T cell receptor (beta chain) sequence. Antigen specificity is unknown. The sample comes from a study of T cells in localized non-small cell lung cancer. Study-level findings and limits: A median of around 58 clones ranked among the top 100 in tumor appeared in adjacent lung. Greater T cell density in blood accompanied longer overall survival. The tumor had only one region sequenced, so heterogeneity remains possible. Among the tissues sampled, uninvolved adjacent lung had the highest T cell clonality, above tumor.

Germline CDR1 is SEHNR and CDR2 is FQNEAQ (reference sequence). The CDR3 contains 16 residues. Trimming took 6 bases from V and 0 from J, leaving 15 bases between them. Data came from immunoSEQ multiplex PCR; TCRdb stores just in-frame clones and leaves some out. The sample holds about 61,000 clones, roughly 89% seen once. The sequencing here drew on peripheral blood, taken before any cancer treatment. This chain uses TRBV7-9 with TRBJ2-1, with unresolved D. The TCR comes from a man between 40 and 69 years old with stage I squamous cell lung carcinoma. The CDR3 bases are TGTGCCAGCAGGGACCTCGGTGTGAGCTCCTACAATGAGCAGTTCTTC. Encoded protein: CASRDLGVSSYNEQFF.